These 27 T cell receptor beta chains were sequenced from one sample in a study of Ad26.COV2.S vaccination and SARS-CoV-2 variants. Only in-frame clones appear in the TCRdb table, and some are missing; sequencing was by immunoSEQ multiplex PCR. In the table there are a few hundred thousand clones, around 90% of which are singletons. Treatment reported: over 15 received Ad26.COV2.S at low or high dose, single or two shots; 5 received placebo; per-sample allocation not given. Each sample was drawn 63 days after the first injection (of vaccine or placebo). Here the sequenced sample was peripheral blood, taken in a trial of Ad26.COV2.S vaccine versus placebo. Receptors were obtained from a person aged 18-60 years who received the Ad26.COV2.S COVID-19 vaccine or a placebo.

This chain links TRBV14 with TRBJ2-7; the D gene is possibly TRBD2 (6 bases). Trimming removed 3 bases at V and 3 bases at J, with 9 bases between. The germline V gene encodes CDR1 SGHDN and CDR2 FVKESK. The CDR3 extends over 13 amino acids. The DNA for the CDR3 is TGTGCCAGCAGCCAGGGGACTGGCTACGAGCAGTACTTC. Translation gives CASSQGTGYEQYF.

The rearrangement joins TRBV15 to TRBJ2-6; D gene uncertain. The CDR3 consists of 13 residues. Per the germline V gene, CDR1 is LNHNV and CDR2 is YYDKDF (reference sequence). The V end was cut by 6 bases, the J end by 4 bases, with 7 bases between. The CDR3 DNA reads TGTGCCACCAGTGAAAGGGGGGCCAACGTCCTGACTTTC. This encodes CATSERGANVLTF.

The chain couples TRBV7-3 to TRBJ2-1; 7 bases line up with TRBD2. CDR1 is SGHTA and CDR2 is FQGTGA in the germline V gene. The CDR3 spans 15 residues. V lost 4 bases and J lost 0; bases outside the gene matches: 3. For the CDR3, the DNA is TGTGCCAGCAGCTCAAGCGGGACCTCCTACAATGAGCAGTTCTTC. Translated, it gives CASSSSGTSYNEQFF.

The rearrangement joins TRBV28 to TRBJ2-1; 10 bases are a match to TRBD1. CDR3 size: 15 residues. CDR1 is MDHEN and CDR2 is SYDVKM in the germline V gene. Losses at the gene ends were 6 bases for V and 8 bases for J; bases not matched to a gene: 10. The DNA for the CDR3 is TGTGCCAGCAGGGACCTCGGGACAGGGGATGATGAGCAGTTCTTC. Translation gives CASRDLGTGDDEQFF. Based on the CDR3 plus reference TRBV28 and TRBJ2-1, the full variable domain is DVKVTQSSRYLVKRTGEKVFLECVQDMDHENMFWYRQDPGLGLRLIYFSYDVKMKEKGDIPEGYSVSREKKERFSLILESASTNQTSMYLCASRDLGTGDDEQFFGPGTRLTVL.

The chain carries TRBV3-1 (or the pseudogene TRBV3-2) and TRBJ2-7, with D perhaps matching TRBD2 (6 bases). Trimming pared 5 bases from V and 5 bases from J, leaving 16 bases between. The CDR3 totals 14 residues. The germline V gene has CDR1 LGHDT and CDR2 YNNKEL (reference sequence). The DNA of the CDR3 is TGTGCCAGCAGCAGAAGCGGGCGGCCCCACGAGCAGTACTTC. Amino acids: CASSRSGRPHEQYF.

The chain links TRBV14 to TRBJ1-2; 9 positions match TRBD1. Germline V lookup: CDR1 SGHDN, CDR2 FVKESK. V lost 4 bases, J lost 5 bases, and 8 bases stayed unmatched. The CDR3 has 15 residues. Here the CDR3 DNA reads TGTGCCAGCAGCCTAAGACAGGGGGGTGTTTATGGCTACACCTTC. Amino acid sequence: CASSLRQGGVYGYTF. The full variable domain, its missing parts supplied by reference TRBV14 and TRBJ1-2, is EAGVTQFPSHSVIEKGQTVTLRCDPISGHDNLYWYRRVMGKEIKFLLHFVKESKQDESGMPNNRFLAERTGGTYSTLKVQPAELEDSGVYFCASSLRQGGVYGYTFGSGTRLTVV.

This chain joins TRBV7-3 and TRBJ2-7; TRBD1 is a possible D gene (6 bases). Germline lookup yields CDR1 SGHTA and CDR2 FQGTGA. Trimming stripped 2 bases from V and 1 base from J, with 12 bases between. The CDR3 is 15 residues long. The CDR3 reads CASSLGDRFSYEQYF. The CDR3 DNA sequence: TGTGCCAGCAGCTTAGGAGACAGGTTTTCCTACGAGCAGTACTTC.

The chain recombines TRBV21-1 with TRBJ2-2; whether TRBD1, the table's D call, matches the DNA was not checked. TRBV21-1 is a documented pseudogene. CDR3 size: 19 residues. CDR3 nucleotide sequence: TGTGCCAGCAGCTTTGGGGACAGGGTAGCAGTGGAGAACACCGGGGAGCTGTTTTTT. It is translated as CASSFGDRVAVENTGELFF.

The rearrangement links TRBV5-1 to TRBJ2-6; a weak D match, TRBD1 (6 bases). V lost 4 bases, J lost 2 bases, and 22 bases lay in between. This CDR3 has 19 amino acids. Germline lookup yields CDR1 SGHRS and CDR2 YFSETQ. CDR3 protein: CASSKAGTPPFAGANVLTF. The CDR3 DNA is TGCGCCAGCAGCAAAGCCGGGACACCACCCTTCGCTGGGGCCAACGTCCTGACTTTC. Supplemented by reference TRBV5-1 and TRBJ2-6, the full variable domain reads KAGVTQTPRYLIKTRGQQVTLSCSPISGHRSVSWYQQTPGQGLQFLFEYFSETQRNKGNFPGRFSGRQFSNSRSEMNVSTLELGDSALYLCASSKAGTPPFAGANVLTFGAGSRLTVL.

This sequence joins TRBV5-1 and TRBJ1-3; D is undetermined. Germline-derived CDR1 and CDR2 are SGHRS and YFSETQ. CDR3 length: 15 amino acids. Deletions cut 7 bases from V and 0 bases from J, with 14 bases between. The CDR3 here is CASSPSGSSGNTIYF. Written as DNA, the CDR3 is TGCGCCAGCTCCCCCTCCGGAAGCTCTGGAAACACCATATATTTT. The whole variable domain, filled in from reference TRBV5-1 and TRBJ1-3, reads KAGVTQTPRYLIKTRGQQVTLSCSPISGHRSVSWYQQTPGQGLQFLFEYFSETQRNKGNFPGRFSGRQFSNSRSEMNVSTLELGDSALYLCASSPSGSSGNTIYFGEGSWLTVV.

This sequence joins TRBV5-4 and TRBJ2-7; D may match TRBD1 or TRBD2 (5 bases each). The CDR3 has 13 amino acids. V lost 1 base and J lost 5, with 10 bases in between. Per the germline V gene, CDR1 is SGHNT and CDR2 is YYREEE (reference sequence). In DNA form, the CDR3 reads TGTGCCAGCAGCTTGAGAGGGACCCACGAGCAGTACTTC. Protein: CASSLRGTHEQYF.

V is TRBV28 and J is TRBJ2-5, with 11 bases that match TRBD2. Trimming took 4 bases from V and 5 from J; bases not matched to a gene: 9. Germline loops: CDR1 MDHEN, CDR2 SYDVKM. The CDR3 extends over 16 amino acids. In DNA, the CDR3 is TGTGCCAGCAGTTGGGGACTAGCGGCTAGAGGGGAGACCCAGTACTTC. Translation: CASSWGLAARGETQYF.

In this sample, this clone turned up a few times. The V and J genes are TRBV28 and TRBJ1-6; 7 bases are a match to TRBD1. CDR1 MDHEN and CDR2 SYDVKM come from the germline V gene. Unmatched junction bases numbered 3, after V lost 5 bases and J lost 8 bases. The CDR3 spans 13 residues. This CDR3 is CASSGQGDSPLHF. CDR3 in DNA: TGTGCCAGCAGTGGGCAGGGGGATTCACCCCTCCACTTT.

The CDR3, as DNA: TGTGCCAGCAACCCGTACTCCCTGAACACTGAAGCTTTCTTT. Protein product: CASNPYSLNTEAFF. The chain joins TRBV6-5 to TRBJ1-1; D is unresolved. The CDR3 contains 14 residues. Germline V gene sequence: CDR1 MNHEY, CDR2 SVGAGI. V lost 7 bases, J lost 0 bases, and 12 bases lay in between.

The chain uses TRBV10-2 and TRBJ2-7, with D maybe TRBD2 (6 bases). Deletions cut 6 bases from V and 0 bases from J, with 9 bases between. CDR3 size: 13 residues. Germline-derived CDR1 and CDR2 are WSHSY and SAAADI. The CDR3 protein is CASRSGRSYEQYF. CDR3 sequence (DNA): TGCGCCAGCAGAAGCGGGCGCTCCTACGAGCAGTACTTC.

The chain links TRBV12-5 to TRBJ2-2; D is possibly TRBD2 (6 bases). V dropped 0 bases and J dropped 5 bases, with 13 bases sitting between them. The length of the CDR3 is 16 residues. Germline V gene sequence: CDR1 LGHNT, CDR2 FRNRAP. CDR3 protein: CASGLVTGGNTGELFF. CDR3 in DNA: TGTGCTAGTGGTTTGGTAACAGGAGGGAATACCGGGGAGCTGTTTTTT.

DNA of the CDR3: TGTGCCAGCAGCCAAGATCCTCCAGATACGCAGTATTTT. Translated: CASSQDPPDTQYF. The chain has TRBV14 and TRBJ2-3; the D is unclear. V was pared by 0 bases and J by 4 bases, with 5 bases between. Germline-derived CDR1 and CDR2 are SGHDN and FVKESK. CDR3 length equals 13 residues.

The chain couples TRBV9 to TRBJ2-1; 11 positions agree with TRBD2. The CDR3 sequence is 17 residues long. CDR1 and CDR2 from the germline V gene are SGDLS and YYNGEE. The V segment lost 2 bases and the J segment 4 bases; nucleotides outside the gene matches: 8. In DNA form, the CDR3 reads TGTGCCAGCAGCGTGCTAGCGGGAGGATCGGTTTACAATGAGCAGTTCTTC. This translates into CASSVLAGGSVYNEQFF. Full variable domain (outside the CDR3, taken from reference TRBV9 and TRBJ2-1): DSGVTQTPKHLITATGQRVTLRCSPRSGDLSVYWYQQSLDQGLQFLIQYYNGEERAKGNILERFSAQQFPDLHSELNLSSLELGDSALYFCASSVLAGGSVYNEQFFGPGTRLTVL.

The chain has TRBV2 and TRBJ2-5; TRBD2 might be the D (6 bases). The germline gives CDR1 SNHLY, CDR2 FYNNEI. The V and J ends lost 7 bases and 7 bases respectively, with 25 bases between them. The CDR3 consists of 16 residues. The CDR3 coding sequence is TGTGCCAGCAAACCACCCGGACTAACGCCTCTAGGGACCCAGTACTTC. Translating it yields CASKPPGLTPLGTQYF.

Here the CDR3 reads CASSPQGGAGTDTQYF. In DNA, the CDR3 is TGTGCCAGCAGCCCACAAGGAGGGGCTGGAACAGATACGCAGTATTTT. This chain joins TRBV7-3 and TRBJ2-3; tentatively, D is TRBD2 (6 bases). V was cut by 5 bases and J by 3 bases, with 18 bases left in between. Germline V lookup: CDR1 SGHTA, CDR2 FQGTGA. The CDR3 runs to 16 residues.

The chain joins TRBV10-1 to TRBJ1-5; TRBD1 might be the D (6 bases). Germline V lookup: CDR1 WNHNN, CDR2 SYGVQD (reference sequence). The length of the CDR3 is 17 residues. V dropped 8 bases and J dropped 2 bases, with 22 bases sitting between them. In DNA, the CDR3 is TGCGCCAGCGGGGGGGCAGGGATACTTTGGGGCAATCAGCCCCAGCATTTT. Translated: CASGGAGILWGNQPQHF.

This sequence joins TRBV27 and TRBJ1-2, with 8 bases fitting TRBD1. The CDR3 contains 16 residues. Germline assignment: CDR1 MNHEY and CDR2 SMNVEV (reference sequence). The junction had 12 bases not matched to a gene; V was cut back by 5 bases and J by 4 bases. CDR3 residues: CASSLFPGGAGYGYTF. DNA of the CDR3: TGTGCCAGCAGTCTCTTTCCAGGGGGCGCCGGCTATGGCTACACCTTC.

The chain couples TRBV27 to TRBJ2-1; 7 bases line up with TRBD1. This CDR3 is built from 16 residues. From germline, CDR1 is MNHEY and CDR2 SMNVEV (reference sequence). V lost 2 bases, J lost 1 base, and 5 bases stayed unmatched. This CDR3 is CASSLTTGYSYNEQFF. DNA for the CDR3: TGTGCCAGCAGTTTAACGACAGGGTATTCCTACAATGAGCAGTTCTTC.

The genes are TRBV4-2 and TRBJ2-2; 8 bases align to TRBD1. V dropped 3 bases and J dropped 0; count of bases not matched to a gene: 0. The germline gives CDR1 LGHNA, CDR2 YNFKEQ. This CDR3 has 15 amino acids. CDR3 DNA: TGTGCCAGCAGCCAGGACAGGGCGAACACCGGGGAGCTGTTTTTT. This codes for CASSQDRANTGELFF.

This chain joins TRBV15 and TRBJ2-5; no firm D call. V was clipped by 3 bases and J by 5 bases, with 16 bases between them. CDR1 LNHNV and CDR2 YYDKDF come from the germline V gene (reference sequence). The CDR3 runs 15 residues. The CDR3 DNA reads TGTGCCACCAGCAGTTATGGGGATCAAAGGGAGACCCAGTACTTC. Translating it yields CATSSYGDQRETQYF.

CDR3 in DNA: TGTGCCAGCAGCTTGGACTCTGGAAACACCATATATTTT. Residues: CASSLDSGNTIYF. The rearrangement uses TRBV7-2 and TRBJ1-3; D is ambiguous. This CDR3 contains 13 residues. Germline CDR1 SGHTA, CDR2 FQGNSA. Trimming removed 3 bases at V and 0 bases at J, with 3 bases between.

The CDR3 coding sequence is TGCGCCAGCAGTCAACCCCTGGGGAGTCTCTACGAGCAGTACTTC. Protein: CASSQPLGSLYEQYF. V gene TRBV23-1 combines with J gene TRBJ2-7; a weak D match, TRBD2 (5 bases). TRBV23-1 has ORF status, its function being uncertain. Between the trimmed V and J ends, which lost 2 bases and 3 bases, there was a span of 14 bases. CDR3 size: 15 residues.